This T cell receptor beta chain was sequenced in a study of identifying expanded T cells in peripheral blood. Notes on the study in general: Across healthy donors, higher total template counts meant significantly greater approximately two-week count variance. About 1.2 clones differed between technical replicates, versus around 15 and 19 over time.

Produced via immunoSEQ multiplex PCR; TCRdb's table is partial and in-frame only. Altogether about 82,000 clones are present, over 85% being singletons, with the ten largest covering roughly 7%. The CDR3 covers 12 residues. Concerning this clone itself: The antigen is undetermined.

Healthy donors had no documented immune events, such as infections, while sampled. Sequencing used blood. V usage is TRBV21-1 and J usage is TRBJ2-5. TRBV21-1 is deemed a pseudogene. The receptor was isolated from a person between 18 and 70 years old in good health. Written as DNA, the CDR3 is TGTGCCAGCAGCAATAAGTGTGAGACCCAGTACTTC. It codes for CASSNKCETQYF.